The rows below give T cell receptor beta chains drawn from one sample of a study of long-term antiretroviral therapy in people with HIV. The assay was immunoSEQ multiplex PCR, and TCRdb's table has in-frame clones only and misses some. This table holds about 23,000 clones, roughly four fifths found once. The sample consisted of unsorted PBMCs, taken 0.3 years after starting antiretroviral therapy. Receptors originate from a man aged 45-65 years with HIV. The CDR3 runs from the conserved cysteine through the conserved F or W. Each record gives: clone size, J gene, V gene, D gene, CDR3 DNA, CDR3 protein. D genes are given only for firm matches. Where a row states a size, it is once, few, many or the class of an expanded clone; other rows omit it.

few,TRBJ1-2,TRBV5-4,TRBD1,TGTGCCAGCAAGGGGCAGGGGGATTATGGCTACACCTTC,CASKGQGDYGYTF
.,TRBJ2-7,TRBV23-1,TRBD2,TGCGCCAGCAGCCCCCCTAGCGGGAGACACGAGCAGTACTTC,CASSPPSGRHEQYF
.,TRBJ1-2,TRBV7-9,TRBD1,TGTGCCAGCAGCTTGGGACAGGGGGATGGCTACACCTTC,CASSLGQGDGYTF
.,TRBJ2-3,TRBV4-3,.,TGCGCCAGCAGCCACGTGGAGTCTACAGATACGCAGTATTTT,CASSHVESTDTQYF
.,TRBJ1-2,TRBV6-5,TRBD1,TGTGCCAGCAGGCGAGGGACAGGGAACTATGGCTACACCTTC,CASRRGTGNYGYTF
.,TRBJ1-1,TRBV5-1,.,TGCGCCAGCAGCTGGCTAGGACAGCCCCTTGAAGCTTTCTTT,CASSWLGQPLEAFF
.,TRBJ2-1,TRBV27,TRBD2,TGTGCCAGCAGGCCCGGGACTAGTTTCTACAATGAGCAGTTCTTC,CASRPGTSFYNEQFF
.,TRBJ1-5,TRBV5-1,.,TGCGCCAGCAGCTTGGGAAATAGCAATCAGCCCCAGCATTTT,CASSLGNSNQPQHF
.,TRBJ1-5,TRBV4-3,TRBD1,TGCGCCAGCAGCCAAGAATTGACAGGGGCCAATCAGCCCCAGCATTTT,CASSQELTGANQPQHF
.,TRBJ2-5,TRBV5-6,.,TGTGCCAGCAGCTTGGGGGGCGGGGAGACCCAGTACTTC,CASSLGGGETQYF
.,TRBJ2-1,TRBV4-1,.,TGCGCCAGCAGCCACCCAGCGACGTACTCCTACAATGAGCAGTTCTTC,CASSHPATYSYNEQFF
.,TRBJ1-1,TRBV2,.,TGTGCCAGCAGTGAAGCCTCTTTGTATCGTGGGAACACTGAAGCTTTCTTT,CASSEASLYRGNTEAFF
.,TRBJ1-1,TRBV18,.,TGTGCCAGCTCACCCGGATCTCTCACTGAAGCTTTCTTT,CASSPGSLTEAFF
.,TRBJ2-3,TRBV18,TRBD2,TGTGCCAGCTCACCTCTACCCACTAGCGGAATCACAGATACGCAGTATTTT,CASSPLPTSGITDTQYF
.,TRBJ2-3,TRBV6-5,.,TGTGCCAGCAGTTCCGACTGGAGCTCTAGCACAGATACGCAGTATTTT,CASSSDWSSSTDTQYF
few,TRBJ1-3,TRBV6-6,.,TGTGCCAGCAGCAAGGACAGCTCTGGAAACACCATATATTTT,CASSKDSSGNTIYF
.,TRBJ1-2,TRBV30,.,TGTGCCTGGAGTATAGGGGAGGACTATGGCTACACCTTC,CAWSIGEDYGYTF
.,TRBJ1-1,TRBV28,.,TGTGCCAGCAGTTCTCGCCTGTTGATGAACACTGAAGCTTTCTTT,CASSSRLLMNTEAFF
.,TRBJ2-1,TRBV7-2,TRBD2,TGTGCCAGCAGCCGGGGACTAGCGGACAATGAGCAGTTCTTC,CASSRGLADNEQFF
.,TRBJ2-7,TRBV19,TRBD1,TGTGCCAGTAGTACCCCGGGACAGCTCTACGAGCAGTACTTC,CASSTPGQLYEQYF
.,TRBJ1-6,TRBV6-5,.,TGTGCCAGCAGCCGTTCCAATTCACCCCTCCACTTT,CASSRSNSPLHF
few,TRBJ2-5,TRBV25-1,TRBD1,TGTGCCAGCAGTACTGGTATACTCAGGGACAGCAGTCAAGAGACCCAGTACTTC,CASSTGILRDSSQETQYF
.,TRBJ2-1,TRBV6-5,TRBD2,TGTGCCAGCAGTCCTCTCGGCGGGGGGGGGAATGAGCAGTTCTTC,CASSPLGGGGNEQFF
.,TRBJ1-6,TRBV19,TRBD1,TGTGCCAGTAGTCCTACGGTCGGACAGGGGAATTCACCCCTCCACTTT,CASSPTVGQGNSPLHF
.,TRBJ1-3,TRBV28,TRBD1,TGTGCCAGCAGTGGACAGGGAGCTGGAAACACCATATATTTT,CASSGQGAGNTIYF
few,TRBJ2-2,TRBV2,.,TGTGCCAGCAGCCCCAGGACGGGAACGAACACCGGGGAGCTGTTTTTT,CASSPRTGTNTGELFF
.,TRBJ1-1,TRBV29-1,.,TGCAGCGTTGCCTCGGGACACGGGAACACTGAAGCTTTCTTT,CSVASGHGNTEAFF
few,TRBJ1-2,TRBV21-1,.,TGTGCCAGCAGCCCTCCCTCGCGGGGACCTGGCTACACCTTC,CASSPPSRGPGYTF
once,TRBJ2-3,TRBV5-1,TRBD2,TGCGCCAGCAGACCCGGGACTAGCGGGAGCCCAGATACGCAGTATTTT,CASRPGTSGSPDTQYF
.,TRBJ2-4,TRBV27,.,TGTGCCAGCAGTCCCCACCATTTAGCCAAAAACATTCAGTACTTC,CASSPHHLAKNIQYF
.,TRBJ1-5,TRBV7-8,.,TGTGCCAGCAGCTTAAGGTCCGCACTCAATCAGCCCCAGCATTTT,CASSLRSALNQPQHF
.,TRBJ1-4,TRBV5-1,.,TGCGCCAGCAGCTTGAGGGGGTTACGTGAAAAACTGTTTTTT,CASSLRGLREKLFF
few,TRBJ2-2,TRBV15,.,TGTGCCACCAGCAGAGTCAAAGTACGGGACTCAGGAGCCGGGGAGCTGTTTTTT,CATSRVKVRDSGAGELFF
.,TRBJ1-2,TRBV29-1,TRBD1,TGCAGCGTTCCCCTGACAGGGGCAGGAGGCTACACCTTC,CSVPLTGAGGYTF
.,TRBJ1-1,TRBV6-5,.,TGTGCCAGCAGTCGTACAGGGAGTAGTACTGAAGCTTTCTTT,CASSRTGSSTEAFF
.,TRBJ1-5,TRBV19,.,TGTGCCAGTAGTTTCGGGGGGGGTAGCAATCAGCCCCAGCATTTT,CASSFGGGSNQPQHF
.,TRBJ2-1,TRBV7-2,TRBD2,TGTGCCAGCAGCTCTACTAGCGCGTACTACAATGAGCAGTTCTTC,CASSSTSAYYNEQFF
.,TRBJ1-2,TRBV28,.,TGTGCCAGCGGCTATAGAGGCGGCTACACCTTC,CASGYRGGYTF